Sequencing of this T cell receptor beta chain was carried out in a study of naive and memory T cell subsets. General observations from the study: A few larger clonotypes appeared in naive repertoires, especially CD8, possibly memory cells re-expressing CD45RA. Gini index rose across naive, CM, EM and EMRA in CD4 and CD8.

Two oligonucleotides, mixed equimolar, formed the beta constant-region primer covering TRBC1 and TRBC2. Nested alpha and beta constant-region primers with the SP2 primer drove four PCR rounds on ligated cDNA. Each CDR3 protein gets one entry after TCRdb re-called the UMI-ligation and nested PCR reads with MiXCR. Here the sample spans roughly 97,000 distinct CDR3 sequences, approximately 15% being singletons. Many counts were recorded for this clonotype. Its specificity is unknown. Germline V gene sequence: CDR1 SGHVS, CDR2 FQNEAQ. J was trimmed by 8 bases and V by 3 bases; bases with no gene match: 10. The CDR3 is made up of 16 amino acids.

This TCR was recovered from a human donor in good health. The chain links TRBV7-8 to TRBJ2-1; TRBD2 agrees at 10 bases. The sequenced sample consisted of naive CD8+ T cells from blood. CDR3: CASSFLAGAEADEQFF. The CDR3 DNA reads TGTGCCAGCAGCTTTCTAGCGGGAGCCGAAGCGGATGAGCAGTTCTTC.